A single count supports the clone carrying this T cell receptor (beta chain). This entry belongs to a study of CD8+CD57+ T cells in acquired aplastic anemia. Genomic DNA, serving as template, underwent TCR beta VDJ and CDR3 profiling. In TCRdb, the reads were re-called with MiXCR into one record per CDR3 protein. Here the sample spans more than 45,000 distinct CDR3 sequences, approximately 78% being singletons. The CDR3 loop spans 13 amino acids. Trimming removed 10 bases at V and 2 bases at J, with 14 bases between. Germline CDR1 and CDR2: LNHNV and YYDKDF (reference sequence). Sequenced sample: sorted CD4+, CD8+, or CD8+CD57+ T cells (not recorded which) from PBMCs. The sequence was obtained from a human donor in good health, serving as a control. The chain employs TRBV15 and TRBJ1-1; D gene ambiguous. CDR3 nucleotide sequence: TGTGCCAGCAGTGGGGAAGTTAACACTGAAGCTTTCTTT. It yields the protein CASSGEVNTEAFF. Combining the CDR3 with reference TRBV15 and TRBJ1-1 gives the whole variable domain DAMVIQNPRYQVTQFGKPVTLSCSQTLNHNVMYWYQQKSSQAPKLLFHYYDKDFNNEADTPDNFQSRRPNTSFCFLDIRSPGLGDTAMYLCASSGEVNTEAFFGQGTRLTVV.